This T cell receptor beta chain appears in the sequencing data of a study of blood T cell repertoires in COVID-19. Germline values: CDR1 SGHNT, CDR2 YENEEA. The CDR3 totals 12 residues. Germline trimming cut 3 bases from V and 7 bases from J; bases unmatched to any gene: 1. Authors' analysis steps: Amplification of reference gene primers was used by the study to estimate nucleated cell counts. The data were produced by immunoSEQ multiplex PCR, yet TCRdb's version contains in-frame clones alone and is incomplete. V, J and clone size are those of that table, while D and trimming were read from the DNA. The data show 150,000 to 200,000 clones, with roughly four fifths seen just once and about 11% held by the top ten. Donors in Cohort 3 counted as recovered after two negative PCRs, clearance, or symptom resolution.

V and J are TRBV11-3 and TRBJ1-1, with 8 bases fitting TRBD1. The material sequenced was PBMCs or T cells enriched from blood (not recorded which). This sequence was found in a man aged 40-55 years who had recovered from COVID-19. The CDR3 DNA is TGTGCCAGCAGCTTTGACAGGGGTGAAGCTTTCTTT. The encoded protein is CASSFDRGEAFF.